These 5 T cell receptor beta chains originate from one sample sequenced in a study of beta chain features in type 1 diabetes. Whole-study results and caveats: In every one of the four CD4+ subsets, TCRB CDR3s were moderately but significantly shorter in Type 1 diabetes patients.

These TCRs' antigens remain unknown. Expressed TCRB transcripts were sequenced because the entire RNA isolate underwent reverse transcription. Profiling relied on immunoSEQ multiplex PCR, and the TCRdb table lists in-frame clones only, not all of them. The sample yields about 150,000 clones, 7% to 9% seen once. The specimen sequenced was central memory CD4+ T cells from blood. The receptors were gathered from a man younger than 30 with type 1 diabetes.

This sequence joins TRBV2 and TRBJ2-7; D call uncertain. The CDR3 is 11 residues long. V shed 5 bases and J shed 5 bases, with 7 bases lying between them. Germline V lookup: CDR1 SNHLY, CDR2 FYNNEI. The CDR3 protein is CASSPFDEQYF. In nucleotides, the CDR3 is TGTGCCAGCAGTCCCTTCGACGAGCAGTACTTC. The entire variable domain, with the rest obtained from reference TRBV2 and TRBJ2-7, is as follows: EPEVTQTPSHQVTQMGQEVILRCVPISNHLYFYWYRQILGQKVEFLVSFYNNEISEKSEIFDDQFSVERPDGSNFTLKIRSTKLEDSAMYFCASSPFDEQYFGPGTRLTVT.

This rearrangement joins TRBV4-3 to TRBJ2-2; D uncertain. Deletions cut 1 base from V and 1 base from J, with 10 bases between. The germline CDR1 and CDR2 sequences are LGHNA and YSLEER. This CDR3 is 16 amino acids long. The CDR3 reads CASSQGPGGNTGELFF. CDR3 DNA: TGCGCCAGCAGCCAAGGGCCGGGTGGGAACACCGGGGAGCTGTTTTTT.

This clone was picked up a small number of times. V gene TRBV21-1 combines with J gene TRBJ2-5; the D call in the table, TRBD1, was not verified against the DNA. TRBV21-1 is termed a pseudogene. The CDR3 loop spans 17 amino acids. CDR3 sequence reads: CASIPSPRQASQETQYF. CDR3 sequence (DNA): TGTGCCAGCATCCCCTCACCGAGACAGGCGTCGCAAGAGACCCAGTACTTC.

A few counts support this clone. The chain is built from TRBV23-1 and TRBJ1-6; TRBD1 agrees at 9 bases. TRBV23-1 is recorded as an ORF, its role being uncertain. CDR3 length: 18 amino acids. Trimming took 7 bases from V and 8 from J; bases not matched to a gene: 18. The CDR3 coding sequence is TGCGCCAGCACGCGACAGGGGGGTCGCTTTTGTATGGATTCACCCCTCCACTTT. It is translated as CASTRQGGRFCMDSPLHF.

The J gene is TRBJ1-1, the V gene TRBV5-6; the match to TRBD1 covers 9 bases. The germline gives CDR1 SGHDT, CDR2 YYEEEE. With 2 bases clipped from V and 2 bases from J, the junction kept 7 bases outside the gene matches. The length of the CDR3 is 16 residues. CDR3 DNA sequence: TGTGCCAGCAGCTTACCCGGGACAGGGAAAAACACTGAAGCTTTCTTT. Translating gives CASSLPGTGKNTEAFF.